The TCR beta chain under discussion was sequenced for a study of T-cell reconstitution after alpha-beta-depleted transplantation in children. General observations from the study: The origin of alpha-beta T cells about two months after transplant was reportedly several hundred expanded graft clones. Some patients' high day-60 TCRbeta diversity was attributed to recipient cells surviving conditioning.

Unique molecular identifiers tagged the TCRbeta library. From the PCR reads, TCRdb called clonotypes with MiXCR, one entry per CDR3 protein. Of around 440,000 distinct CDR3 sequences listed, 15% to 20% are singletons. Comment on this clonotype: The antigen is undetermined.

Trimming at V came to 8 bases and at J to 3 bases, leaving 7 bases not matched to a gene. This CDR3 is built from 14 residues. Germline assignment: CDR1 MNHEY and CDR2 SMNVEV (reference sequence). The chain uses TRBV27 and TRBJ2-1; 7 nucleotides match TRBD2. This TCR was recovered from a boy in the first two years of life who had a stem cell transplant for Wiskott-Aldrich syndrome, so the T cells may come from the graft donor. This material consisted of PBMCs, mostly from graft donor cells, taken 360 days after TCRalphabeta/CD19-depleted stem cell transplant. CDR3 sequence reads: CASAPWEGYNEQFF. As DNA, the CDR3 is TGTGCCAGCGCACCCTGGGAGGGCTACAATGAGCAGTTCTTC.